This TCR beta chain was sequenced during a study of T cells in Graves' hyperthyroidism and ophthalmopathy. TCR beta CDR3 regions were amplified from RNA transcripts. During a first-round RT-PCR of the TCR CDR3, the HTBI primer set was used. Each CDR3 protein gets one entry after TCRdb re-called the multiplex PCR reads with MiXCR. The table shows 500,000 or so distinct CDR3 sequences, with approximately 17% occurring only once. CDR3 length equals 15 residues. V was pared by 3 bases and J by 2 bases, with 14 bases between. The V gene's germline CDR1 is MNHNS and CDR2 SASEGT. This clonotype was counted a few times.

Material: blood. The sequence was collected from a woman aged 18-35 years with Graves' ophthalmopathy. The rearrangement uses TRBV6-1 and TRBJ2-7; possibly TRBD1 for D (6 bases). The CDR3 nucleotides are TGTGCCAGCAGTGACTCCGGGACACCTCCCTACGAGCAGTACTTC. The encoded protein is CASSDSGTPPYEQYF.